This is a list of T cell receptor beta chains from one sample in a study of T-cell memory formation after mild COVID-19. MiXCR, applied by TCRdb to the 5' RACE reads, yields one record per CDR3 protein. The profile covers approximately 180,000 distinct CDR3 sequences, with roughly 16% appearing a single time and just over 2% taken by the ten largest. Sequenced input: PBMCs or a T cell subset sorted from them (not recorded which). These TCRs come from an adult woman who had mild COVID-19 (a few samples of this study predate the infection). Cell type and time point are not known. Both conserved end residues are part of each CDR3. A D gene is named only where the DNA matches it firmly. Some rows have no size entry. The others give once, few or many, or a class for an expanded clone.

many	TRBV2	TRBJ2-1	-	CASSARQGGSSYNEQFF	TGTGCCAGCAGTGCCCGACAGGGAGGTAGCTCCTACAATGAGCAGTTCTTC
many	TRBV5-6	TRBJ2-5	-	CASSLNQETQYF	TGTGCCAGCAGCTTAAATCAAGAGACCCAGTACTTC
-	TRBV6-5	TRBJ1-6	TRBD1	CASSYAQGQGDNSPLHF	TGTGCCAGCAGTTACGCTCAGGGACAGGGGGATAATTCACCCCTCCACTTT
few	TRBV20-1	TRBJ1-1	-	CSAASGRTANTEAFF	TGCAGTGCCGCTTCTGGACGGACGGCGAACACTGAAGCTTTCTTT
many	TRBV20-1	TRBJ2-1	TRBD1	CSARRRDSNYNEQFF	TGCAGTGCTAGAAGACGGGACAGTAACTACAATGAGCAGTTCTTC
-	TRBV5-5	TRBJ2-2	-	CASRKWVGGDTGELFF	TGTGCCAGCAGAAAGTGGGTGGGAGGCGATACCGGGGAGCTGTTTTTT
few	TRBV4-1	TRBJ2-1	-	CASSQDRGRGTYNEQFF	TGCGCCAGCAGCCAAGATAGAGGGCGGGGAACCTACAATGAGCAGTTCTTC
-	TRBV20-1	TRBJ2-2	-	CSAPDFGELFF	TGCAGTGCTCCGGACTTCGGGGAGCTGTTTTTT
-	TRBV24-1	TRBJ2-1	-	CATSDPGRNEQFF	TGTGCCACCAGTGACCCCGGACGAAATGAGCAGTTCTTC
few	TRBV6-5	TRBJ1-1	TRBD1	CASTLDRAGTEAFF	TGTGCCAGCACGCTGGACAGGGCGGGAACTGAAGCTTTCTTT
-	TRBV12-3/TRBV12-4	TRBJ2-3	-	CASSYNYGSQYF	TGTGCCAGCAGTTACAACTACGGGTCGCAGTATTTT
-	TRBV11-2	TRBJ2-1	TRBD1	CASSLVRTGGNLNEQFF	TGTGCCAGCAGCTTAGTCCGGACAGGGGGCAACCTAAATGAGCAGTTCTTC
-	TRBV6-1	TRBJ1-2	-	CASSEHSSGAGYGYTF	TGTGCCAGCAGTGAACATTCGTCAGGGGCTGGGTATGGCTACACCTTC
few	TRBV12-3/TRBV12-4	TRBJ2-7	-	CASSFRRGTNEQYF	TGTGCCAGCAGTTTTCGAAGAGGGACCAACGAGCAGTACTTC
many	TRBV24-1	TRBJ1-3	-	CATSDSDSSGNTIYF	TGTGCCACCAGTGATTCGGACAGCTCTGGAAACACCATATATTTT